This T cell receptor beta chain appears in the sequencing data of a study of T cell responses to AZD1222 COVID-19 vaccine. V lost 3 bases to trimming and J lost 3 bases, with 9 bases between them. Germline V gene lookup returns CDR1 LNHDA and CDR2 SQIVND (reference sequence). The CDR3 runs to 14 residues. The repertoire was sequenced with immunoSEQ multiplex PCR; TCRdb's copy has only in-frame clones and lacks some. The sample holds around 150,000 clones, 75% to 95% seen once. The specimen was peripheral blood, collected 28 days after the second AZD1222 dose. The source is an adult who received the AZD1222 COVID-19 vaccine. The J gene is TRBJ1-5, the V gene TRBV19, with no clear D. The CDR3: CASSISRVNQPQHF. In nucleotides, the CDR3 is TGTGCCAGTAGTATCTCACGGGTCAATCAGCCCCAGCATTTT. Full variable domain (rest looked up from reference TRBV19 and TRBJ1-5): DGGITQSPKYLFRKEGQNVTLSCEQNLNHDAMYWYRQDPGQGLRLIYYSQIVNDFQKGDIAEGYSVSREKKESFPLTVTSAQKNPTAFYLCASSISRVNQPQHFGDGTRLSIL.